These 8 T cell receptor beta chains originate from one sample sequenced in a study of T cells in Graves' hyperthyroidism and ophthalmopathy. Template material for amplifying TCR beta CDR3 regions consisted of RNA transcripts. The primer set for the first-round RT-PCR of the TCR CDR3 was HTBI. TCRdb passed the multiplex PCR reads through MiXCR, listing each CDR3 protein once. The table lists some 650,000 distinct CDR3 sequences, approximately 16% of them singletons. Input material: blood. These receptors all stem from a woman between 40 and 50 years old with Graves' ophthalmopathy.

There are a few counts of this clonotype. This chain joins TRBV5-1 and TRBJ2-5; D gene uncertain. The CDR3 extends over 13 amino acids. The V end lost 0 bases, the J end lost 2 bases, and 5 bases lay between the germline ends. CDR1 and CDR2 (germline): SGHRS, YFSETQ. CDR3 sequence (DNA): TGCGCCAGCAGCTTGGAACCGCAAGAGACCCAGTACTTC. Its protein is CASSLEPQETQYF.

V gene TRBV29-1 combines with J gene TRBJ2-5; possibly TRBD2 for D (7 bases). V was trimmed by 6 bases and J by 4 bases, leaving 15 bases between them. Germline CDR1 is SQVTM and CDR2 is ANQGSEA. This CDR3 has 13 amino acids. CDR3 amino acids: CSVRGGDSETQYF. The DNA for the CDR3 is TGCAGCGTCCGAGGGGGGGACTCAGAGACCCAGTACTTC.

This clonotype was detected a few times. The chain combines TRBV14 with TRBJ2-5; D is uncertain. The V gene's germline CDR1 is SGHDN and CDR2 FVKESK. The CDR3 totals 11 residues. The V end was cut by 1 base, the J end by 12 bases, with 9 bases between. The CDR3 nucleotides are TGTGCCAGCAGCCAAGGAACGCGGAAGTACTTC. It codes for CASSQGTRKYF.

This sequence joins TRBV12-3 or TRBV12-4 and TRBJ1-4; a possible D gene is TRBD1 (5 bases). Trimming shortened V by 1 base and J by 6 bases, and 9 bases separated the two germline ends. The CDR3 length is 14 residues. The CDR3 sequence: CASSLEGTHEKLFF. CDR3 coding DNA: TGTGCCAGCAGTTTAGAAGGGACGCATGAAAAACTGTTTTTT.

In DNA, the CDR3 is TGTGCCAGCAGCTTAGTCGGTAAGGGGCAGACCTACGAGCAGTACTTC. Translated: CASSLVGKGQTYEQYF. The rearrangement uses TRBV7-9 and TRBJ2-7, with D maybe TRBD1 (5 bases). The CDR3 extends over 16 amino acids. The germline V gene has CDR1 SEHNR and CDR2 FQNEAQ (reference sequence). Deletions cut 1 base from V and 2 bases from J, with 15 bases between. Supplemented by reference TRBV7-9 and TRBJ2-7, the full variable domain reads DTGVSQNPRHKITKRGQNVTFRCDPISEHNRLYWYRQTLGQGPEFLTYFQNEAQLEKSRLLSDRFSAERPKGSFSTLEIQRTEQGDSAMYLCASSLVGKGQTYEQYFGPGTRLTVT.

There are many counts of this clonotype. The gene calls are TRBV24-1 and TRBJ2-6, with a possible D match to TRBD1 (6 bases). The CDR3 totals 17 residues. The V gene lost 4 bases and the J gene lost 0 bases, with 12 bases spanning the gap. Germline-derived CDR1 and CDR2 are KGHDR and SFDVKD. Written as DNA, the CDR3 is TGTGCCACCAGTGACACCCGGACAGCCTCTGGGGCCAACGTCCTGACTTTC. Translated, it gives CATSDTRTASGANVLTF.

This clonotype showed up many times. The rearrangement links TRBV20-1 to TRBJ2-2; 13 positions match TRBD2. The V and J ends lost 3 bases and 4 bases, in that order; junction bases with no gene match: 11. The CDR3 sequence is 18 residues long. Per germline, CDR1 DFQATT and CDR2 SNEGSKA (reference sequence). The CDR3 sequence is CSARSPLAGGPGTGELFF. The CDR3 DNA is TGCAGTGCTAGGAGCCCACTAGCGGGAGGGCCTGGCACCGGGGAGCTGTTTTTT.

The chain joins TRBV12-3 or TRBV12-4 to TRBJ2-7; 9 positions agree with TRBD2. CDR3 length: 14 amino acids. With 3 bases clipped from V and 6 bases from J, the junction kept 6 bases outside the gene matches. CDR3 DNA sequence: TGTGCCAGCAGTTTTTTCCTAGCGGGGTCCGAGCAGTACTTC. Encoded protein: CASSFFLAGSEQYF.